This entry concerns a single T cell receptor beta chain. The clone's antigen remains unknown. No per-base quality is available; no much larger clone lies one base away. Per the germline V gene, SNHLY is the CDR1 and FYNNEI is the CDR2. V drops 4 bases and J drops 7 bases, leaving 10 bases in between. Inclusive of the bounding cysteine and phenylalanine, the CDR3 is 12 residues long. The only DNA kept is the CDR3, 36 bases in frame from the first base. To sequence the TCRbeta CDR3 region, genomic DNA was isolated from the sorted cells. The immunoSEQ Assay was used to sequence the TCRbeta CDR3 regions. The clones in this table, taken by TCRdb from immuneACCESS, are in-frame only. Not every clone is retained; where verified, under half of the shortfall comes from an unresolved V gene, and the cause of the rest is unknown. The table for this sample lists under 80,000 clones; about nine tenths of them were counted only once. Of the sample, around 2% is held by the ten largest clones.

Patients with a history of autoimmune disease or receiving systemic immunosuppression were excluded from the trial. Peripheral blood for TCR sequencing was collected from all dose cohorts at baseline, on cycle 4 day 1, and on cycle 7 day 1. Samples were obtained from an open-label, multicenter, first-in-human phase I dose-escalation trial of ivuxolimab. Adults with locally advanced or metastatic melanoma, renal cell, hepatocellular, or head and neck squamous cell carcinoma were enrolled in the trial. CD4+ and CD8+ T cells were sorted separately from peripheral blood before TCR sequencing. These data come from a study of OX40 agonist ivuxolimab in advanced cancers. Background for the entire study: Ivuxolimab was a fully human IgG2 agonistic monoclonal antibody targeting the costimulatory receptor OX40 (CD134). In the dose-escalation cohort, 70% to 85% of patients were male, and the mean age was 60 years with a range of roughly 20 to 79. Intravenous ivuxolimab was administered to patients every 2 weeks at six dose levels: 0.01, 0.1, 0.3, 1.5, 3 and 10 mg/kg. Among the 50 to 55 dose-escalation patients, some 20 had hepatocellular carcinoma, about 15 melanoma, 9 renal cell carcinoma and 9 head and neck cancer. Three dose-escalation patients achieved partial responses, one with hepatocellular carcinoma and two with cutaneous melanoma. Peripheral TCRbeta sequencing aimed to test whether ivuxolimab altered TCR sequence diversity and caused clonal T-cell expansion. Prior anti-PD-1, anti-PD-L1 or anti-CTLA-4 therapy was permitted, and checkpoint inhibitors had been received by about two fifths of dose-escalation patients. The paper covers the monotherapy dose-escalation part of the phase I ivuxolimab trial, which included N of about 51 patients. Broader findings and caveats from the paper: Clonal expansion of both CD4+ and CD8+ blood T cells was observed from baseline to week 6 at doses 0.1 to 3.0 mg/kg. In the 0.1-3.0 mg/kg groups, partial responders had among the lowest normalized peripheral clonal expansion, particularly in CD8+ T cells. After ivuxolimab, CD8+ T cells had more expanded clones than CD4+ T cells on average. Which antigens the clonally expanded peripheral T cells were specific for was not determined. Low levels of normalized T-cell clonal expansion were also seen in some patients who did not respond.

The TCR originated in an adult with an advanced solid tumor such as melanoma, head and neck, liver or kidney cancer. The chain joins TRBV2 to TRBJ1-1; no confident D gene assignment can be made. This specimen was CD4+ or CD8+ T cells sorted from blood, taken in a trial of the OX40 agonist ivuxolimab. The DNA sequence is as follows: TGTGCCAGCAGTGCTCACAGAGTTGAAGCTTTCTTT. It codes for CASSAHRVEAFF.